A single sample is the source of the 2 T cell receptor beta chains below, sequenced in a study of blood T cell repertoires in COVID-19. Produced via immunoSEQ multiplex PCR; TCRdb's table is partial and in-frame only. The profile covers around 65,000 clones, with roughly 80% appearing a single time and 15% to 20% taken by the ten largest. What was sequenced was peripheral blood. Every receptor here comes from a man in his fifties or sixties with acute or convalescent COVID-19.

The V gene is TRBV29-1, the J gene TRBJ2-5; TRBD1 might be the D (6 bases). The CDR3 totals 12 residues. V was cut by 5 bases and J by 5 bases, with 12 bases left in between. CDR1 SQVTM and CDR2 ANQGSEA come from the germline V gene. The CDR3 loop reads CSVHQGSETQYF. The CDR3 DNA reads TGCAGCGTTCACCAGGGGAGCGAGACCCAGTACTTC.

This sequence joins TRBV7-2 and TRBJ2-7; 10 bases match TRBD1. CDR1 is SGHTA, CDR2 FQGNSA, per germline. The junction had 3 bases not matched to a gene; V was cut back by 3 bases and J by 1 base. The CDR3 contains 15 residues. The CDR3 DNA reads TGTGCCAGCAGCTTCCGGGACAGGGGTTCCTACGAGCAGTACTTC. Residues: CASSFRDRGSYEQYF.